This T cell receptor beta chain was captured in a study of cytomegalovirus exposure and HLA in healthy donors. Regarding the study as a whole: It was confirmed in vitro that a few of the CMV-associated chains were specific for CMV antigens. Most sequenced TCRs were rare (though some public TCRs occurred in many donors). Cytomegalovirus association was listed for around 170 TCR beta chains.

A note on this clone: The antigen remains unidentified.

Clones were sequenced by immunoSEQ multiplex PCR, and TCRdb holds only the in-frame ones, with some missing. Of 110,000 to 150,000 clones listed, around 88% are singletons. The receptor was isolated from a woman under 30 in good health and CMV-seropositive. Sequencing used PBMCs.

As DNA, the CDR3 is TGTGCCAGCAGAGGTGTCCAGGGGGCTCCCTACGAGCAGTACTTC. Encoded protein: CASRGVQGAPYEQYF. This rearrangement joins TRBV5-6 to TRBJ2-7; TRBD1 agrees at 8 bases. V shed 5 bases and J 2 bases; nucleotides not matched to a gene: 9. The CDR3 loop spans 15 amino acids. Germline loops: CDR1 SGHDT, CDR2 YYEEEE.